This TCR beta chain was recovered during a study of T cell repertoires in cytomegalovirus infection. Study in general: HLA-B-restricted CMV epitopes that are well studied were used alongside recently identified HLA-C-restricted ones. Signatures in public TCR beta sequences pointed to both CMV infection and matching HLA type.

About this clonotype: No antigen is known for it.

One entry per CDR3 protein results from TCRdb running MiXCR on the reads. Of some 310,000 distinct CDR3 sequences listed, 20% to 25% are singletons. CDR1 and CDR2 from the germline V gene are SQVTM and ANQGSEA. This CDR3 comprises 14 residues. V shed 6 bases and J shed 5 bases, with 17 bases lying between them. Study-level results: The cumulative frequency of public TCR beta families identified carriers of CMV plus the relevant HLA. Clonotype analysis showed dominance of the ex vivo response by HLA-C-restricted CMV-specific TCR beta clonotypes.

The receptor's source is a human donor in good health (CMV status not recorded). Some clones in this sample may be carry-over from other donors' samples. The material was cultured PBMCs, obtained from culture after CMV antigen stimulation. V is TRBV29-1 and J is TRBJ2-1; the D gene is possibly TRBD2 (5 bases). The CDR3 DNA reads as TGCAGCGTGATGACTACTCCTCTGAACAATGAGCAGTTCTTC. It codes for CSVMTTPLNNEQFF.